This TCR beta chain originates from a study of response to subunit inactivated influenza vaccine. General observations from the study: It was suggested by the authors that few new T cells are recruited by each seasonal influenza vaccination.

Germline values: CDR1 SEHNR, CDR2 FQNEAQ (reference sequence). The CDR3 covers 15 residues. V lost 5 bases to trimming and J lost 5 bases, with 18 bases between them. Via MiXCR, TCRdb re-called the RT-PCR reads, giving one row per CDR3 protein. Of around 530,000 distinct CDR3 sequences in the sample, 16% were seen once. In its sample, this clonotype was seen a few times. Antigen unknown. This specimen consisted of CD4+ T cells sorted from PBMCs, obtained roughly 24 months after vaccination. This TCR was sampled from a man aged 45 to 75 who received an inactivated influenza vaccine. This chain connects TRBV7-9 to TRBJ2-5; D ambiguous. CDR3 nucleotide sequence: TGTGCCAGCAGCACCCTGGGTTCCCTGGGGGAGACCCAGTACTTC. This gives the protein CASSTLGSLGETQYF.